This T cell receptor (beta chain) was sequenced for a study of blood T cell repertoires in COVID-19. In its sample, this clone was seen once. Trimming cost V 1 base and J 4 bases; bases outside gene matches: 5. This CDR3 comprises 16 residues. Germline values: CDR1 SGHNT, CDR2 YENEEA. Sequencing used immunoSEQ multiplex PCR; TCRdb keeps in-frame clones, though not all of them. The table includes about 51,000 clones, around nine tenths detected once. The sequenced sample consisted of peripheral blood. V is TRBV11-3 and J is TRBJ2-3; TRBD2 matches 10 bases. The TCR comes from a man aged 50 to 60 with active COVID-19. CDR3 nucleotides: TGTGCCAGCAGCTTAGGTCTAGCGGGGGTTTCAGATACGCAGTATTTT. Protein sequence: CASSLGLAGVSDTQYF.